Following are 5 T cell receptor beta chains from one sample sequenced in a study of response to subunit inactivated influenza vaccine listed by TCRdb under 2018. Library preparation employed RT-PCR. The instrument given in TCRdb is Illumina HiSeq 2500. In-frame beta chains were kept once TCRdb had trimmed the public reads at Q25 with fastp and called clones with MiXCR. Rows are combined by CDR3 protein, so each entry shows the most common genes and DNA. The sample table shows about 170,000 distinct CDR3 sequences, and about 12% are seen once. The ten largest clones take up 25% to 30% of the sample. These data were likewise used in another study, on T cells expressing NK-cell markers. According to the second study: The TCR beta cDNA libraries were made using 5'RACE template switching, a step that added both a universal primer site and unique molecular identifiers.

The sample consisted of CD8+ T cells sorted from PBMCs, taken about 12 days after vaccination. These receptors all come from a man aged 50 to 60 who received an inactivated influenza vaccine. Donor details come from another sample of the same person, matched by shared clones.

This clonotype occurred many times. In DNA form, the CDR3 reads TGTGCCAGCAGCCAATCAACAGGGGTTGGAGAGACCCAGTACTTC. It yields the protein CASSQSTGVGETQYF. This chain joins TRBV4-2 and TRBJ2-5; 7 bases match TRBD1. CDR1 and CDR2 from the germline V gene are LGHNA and YNFKEQ. The trim removed 2 bases at V and 4 bases at J, leaving 7 bases unmatched. The CDR3 length is 15 residues.

The chain is built from TRBV3-1 and TRBJ2-1, with D uncertain. From germline, CDR1 is LGHDT and CDR2 YNNKEL (reference sequence). This CDR3 has 13 amino acids. V gave up 0 bases and J gave up 8 bases, with 8 bases separating them. In DNA form, the CDR3 reads TGTGCCAGCAGCCAAGAAGGTGGGGATGAGCAGTTCTTC. This sequence encodes CASSQEGGDEQFF.

The rearrangement uses TRBV4-3 and TRBJ2-1, with 11 nucleotides matching TRBD2. Trimming cost V 1 base and J 9 bases; bases outside gene matches: 11. Germline values: CDR1 LGHNA, CDR2 YSLEER. This CDR3 is 17 amino acids long. The CDR3 loop is CASSQVPIAGGPSEQFF. The CDR3 coding sequence is TGCGCCAGCAGCCAAGTCCCAATAGCGGGGGGGCCGAGTGAGCAGTTCTTC.

The rearrangement joins TRBV4-3 to TRBJ1-3; 8 positions agree with TRBD1. CDR3 length: 15 residues. Trimming removed 3 bases from V and 2 bases from J; junction bases left unmatched: 3. Germline V gene sequence: CDR1 LGHNA, CDR2 YSLEER. The chain's CDR3 is CASSHAGGTGNTIYF. Here the CDR3 DNA reads TGCGCCAGCAGCCATGCAGGGGGCACTGGAAACACCATATATTTT.

CDR3 in amino acids: CASTYEQYF. CDR3 nucleotide sequence: TGCGCCAGCACGTACGAGCAGTACTTC. The chain is built from TRBV5-1 and TRBJ2-7; D not certain. This CDR3 is 9 amino acids long. Germline CDR1 is SGHRS and CDR2 is YFSETQ. Trimming left V 6 bases short and J 4 bases short, with 2 bases between.